This T cell receptor (beta chain) was recorded in a study of blood T cell repertoires in COVID-19. Libraries were prepared by immunoSEQ multiplex PCR; TCRdb keeps only in-frame clonotypes and omits some of them. This table has around 53,000 clones, 77% appearing once. V lost 4 bases to trimming and J lost 7 bases; unmatched junction nucleotides: 8. Per the germline V gene, CDR1 is SGDLS and CDR2 is YYNGEE. This CDR3 spans 15 amino acids. The sequencing sample was made of peripheral blood. The chain is built from TRBV9 and TRBJ2-5; 12 nucleotides agree with TRBD2. The sequence was obtained from a man aged 65-85 years with active or convalescent COVID-19. The CDR3 protein is CASSPGLAGLGTQYF. Written as DNA, the CDR3 is TGTGCCAGCAGCCCCGGACTAGCGGGATTGGGGACCCAGTACTTC.